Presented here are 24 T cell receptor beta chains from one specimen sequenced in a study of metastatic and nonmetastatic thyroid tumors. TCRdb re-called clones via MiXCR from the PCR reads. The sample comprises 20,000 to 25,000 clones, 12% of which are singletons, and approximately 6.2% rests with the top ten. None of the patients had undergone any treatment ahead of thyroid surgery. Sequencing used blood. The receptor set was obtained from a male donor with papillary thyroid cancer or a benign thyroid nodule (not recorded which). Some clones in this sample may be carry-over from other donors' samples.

The CDR3 loop reads CASSPYAGSGYGYTF. The CDR3, as DNA: TGTGCCAGCAGCCCCTACGCAGGGTCCGGCTATGGCTACACCTTC. The chain combines TRBV7-2 with TRBJ1-2, with D perhaps matching TRBD1 (5 bases). Germline loops: CDR1 SGHTA, CDR2 FQGNSA. The V gene lost 5 bases and the J gene lost 4 bases, with 17 bases spanning the gap. This CDR3 spans 15 amino acids.

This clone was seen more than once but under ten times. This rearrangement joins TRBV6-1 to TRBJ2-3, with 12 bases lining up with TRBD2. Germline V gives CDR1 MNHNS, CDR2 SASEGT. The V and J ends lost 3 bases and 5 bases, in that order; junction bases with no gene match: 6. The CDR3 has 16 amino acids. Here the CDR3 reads CASSDLAGGPIDTQYF. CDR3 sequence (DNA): TGTGCCAGCAGTGACCTAGCGGGAGGGCCAATAGATACGCAGTATTTT.

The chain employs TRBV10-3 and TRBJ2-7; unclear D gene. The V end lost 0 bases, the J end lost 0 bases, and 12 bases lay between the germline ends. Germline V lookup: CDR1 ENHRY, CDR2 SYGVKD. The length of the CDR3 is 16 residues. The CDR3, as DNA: TGTGCCATCAGTGAGTCGGAACTACCCAACTCCTACGAGCAGTACTTC. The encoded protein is CAISESELPNSYEQYF.

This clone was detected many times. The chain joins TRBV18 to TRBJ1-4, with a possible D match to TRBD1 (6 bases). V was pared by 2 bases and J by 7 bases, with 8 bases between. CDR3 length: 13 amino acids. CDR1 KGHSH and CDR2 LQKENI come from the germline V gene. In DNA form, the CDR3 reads TGTGCCAGCTCACCAACAGGGTCTGAAAAACTGTTTTTT. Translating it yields CASSPTGSEKLFF. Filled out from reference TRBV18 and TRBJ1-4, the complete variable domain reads NAGVMQNPRHLVRRRGQEARLRCSPMKGHSHVYWYRQLPEEGLKFMVYLQKENIIDESGMPKERFSAEFPKEGPSILRIQQVVRGDSAAYFCASSPTGSEKLFFGSGTQLSVL.

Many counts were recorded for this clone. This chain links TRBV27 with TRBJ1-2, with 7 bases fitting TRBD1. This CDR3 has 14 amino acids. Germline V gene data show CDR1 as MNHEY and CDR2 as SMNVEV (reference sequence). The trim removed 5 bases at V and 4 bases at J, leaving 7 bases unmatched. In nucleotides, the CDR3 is TGTGCCAGCAGTCCGCAGGGGGAGTTCTATGGCTACACCTTC. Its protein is CASSPQGEFYGYTF.

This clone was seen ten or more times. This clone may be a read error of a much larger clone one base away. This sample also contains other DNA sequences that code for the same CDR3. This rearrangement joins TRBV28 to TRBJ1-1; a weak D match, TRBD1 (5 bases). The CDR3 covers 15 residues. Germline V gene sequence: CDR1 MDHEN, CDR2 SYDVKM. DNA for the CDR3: TGTGCCAGCACGTCCCCAGGGACTACTAACACTGAAGCTTTCTTC. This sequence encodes CASTSPGTTNTEAFF.

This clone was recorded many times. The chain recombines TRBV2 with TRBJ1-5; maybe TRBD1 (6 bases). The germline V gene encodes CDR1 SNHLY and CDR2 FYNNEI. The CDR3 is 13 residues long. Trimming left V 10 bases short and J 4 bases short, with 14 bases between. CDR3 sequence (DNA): TGTGCCACCGGGAGACAGGAAAATCAGCCCCAGCATTTT. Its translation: CATGRQENQPQHF.

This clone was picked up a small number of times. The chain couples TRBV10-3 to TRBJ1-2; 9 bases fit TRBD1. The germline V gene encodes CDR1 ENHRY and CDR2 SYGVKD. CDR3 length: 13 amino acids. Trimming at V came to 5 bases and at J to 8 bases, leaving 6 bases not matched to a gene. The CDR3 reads CAISPGQGGGYTF. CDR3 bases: TGTGCCATCAGTCCGGGACAGGGTGGGGGCTACACCTTC.

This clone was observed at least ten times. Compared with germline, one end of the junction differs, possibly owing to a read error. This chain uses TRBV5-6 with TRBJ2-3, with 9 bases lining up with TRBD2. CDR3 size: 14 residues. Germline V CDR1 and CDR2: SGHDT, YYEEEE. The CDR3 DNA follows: TGTGCCATCAGCAGAGCGGGAGGAAGGGATACGCAGTATTTT. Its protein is CAISRAGGRDTQYF.

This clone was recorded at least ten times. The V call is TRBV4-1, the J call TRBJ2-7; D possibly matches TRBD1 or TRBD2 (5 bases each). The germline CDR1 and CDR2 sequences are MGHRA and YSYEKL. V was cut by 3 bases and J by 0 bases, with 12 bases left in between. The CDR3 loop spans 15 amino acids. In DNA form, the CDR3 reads TGCGCCAGCAGCCACCCCGGGACCGACTCCTACGAGCAGTACTTC. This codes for CASSHPGTDSYEQYF.

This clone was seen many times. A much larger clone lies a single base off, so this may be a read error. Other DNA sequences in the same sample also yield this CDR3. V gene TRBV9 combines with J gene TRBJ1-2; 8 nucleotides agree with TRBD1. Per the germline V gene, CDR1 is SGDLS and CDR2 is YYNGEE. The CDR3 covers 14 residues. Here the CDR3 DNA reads TGCGCCAGCAGCGCCGGACAGGGAGGTTATGGCTACACCTTC. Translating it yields CASSAGQGGYGYTF. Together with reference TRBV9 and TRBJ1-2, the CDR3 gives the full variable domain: DSGVTQTPKHLITATGQRVTLRCSPRSGDLSVYWYQQSLDQGLQFLIQYYNGEERAKGNILERFSAQQFPDLHSELNLSSLELGDSALYFCASSAGQGGYGYTFGSGTRLTVV.

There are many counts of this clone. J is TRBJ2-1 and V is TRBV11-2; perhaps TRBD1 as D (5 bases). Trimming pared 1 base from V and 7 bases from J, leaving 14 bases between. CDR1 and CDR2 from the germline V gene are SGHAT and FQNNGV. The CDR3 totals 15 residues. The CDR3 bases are TGTGCCAGCAGCTTAGGGGGCCAAGGGGTGAATGAGCAGTTCTTC. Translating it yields CASSLGGQGVNEQFF.

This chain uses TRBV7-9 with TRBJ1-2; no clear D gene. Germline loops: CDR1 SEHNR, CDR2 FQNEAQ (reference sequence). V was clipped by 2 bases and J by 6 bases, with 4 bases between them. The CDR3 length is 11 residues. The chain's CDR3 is CASSLSHGYTF. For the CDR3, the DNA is TGTGCCAGCAGCTTAAGTCATGGCTACACCTTC.

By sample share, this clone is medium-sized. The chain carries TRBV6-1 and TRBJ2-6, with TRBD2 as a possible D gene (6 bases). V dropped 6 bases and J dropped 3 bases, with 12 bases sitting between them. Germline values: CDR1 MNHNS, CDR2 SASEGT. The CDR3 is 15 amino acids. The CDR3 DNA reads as TGTGCCAGCAGGATCGGGGGAAGTGGGGCCAACGTCCTGACTTTC. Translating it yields CASRIGGSGANVLTF.

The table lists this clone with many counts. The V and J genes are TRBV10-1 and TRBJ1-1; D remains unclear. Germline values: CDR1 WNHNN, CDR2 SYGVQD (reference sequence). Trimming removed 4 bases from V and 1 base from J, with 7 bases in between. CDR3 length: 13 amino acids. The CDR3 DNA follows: TGCGCCAGCAGTGGACTTCCGAACACTGAAGCTTTCTTT. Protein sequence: CASSGLPNTEAFF.

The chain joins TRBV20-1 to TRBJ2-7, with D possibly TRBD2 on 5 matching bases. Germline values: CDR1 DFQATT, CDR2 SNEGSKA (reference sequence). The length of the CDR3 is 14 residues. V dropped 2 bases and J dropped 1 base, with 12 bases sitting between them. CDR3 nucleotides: TGCAGTGCTAGAAAACCGGGATTTTCCTACGAGCAGTACTTC. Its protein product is CSARKPGFSYEQYF.

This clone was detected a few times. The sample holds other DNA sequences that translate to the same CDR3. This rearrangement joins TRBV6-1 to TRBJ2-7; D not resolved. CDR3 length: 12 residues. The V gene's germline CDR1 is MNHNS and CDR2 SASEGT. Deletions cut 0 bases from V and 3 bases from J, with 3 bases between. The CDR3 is CASSEAGYEQYF. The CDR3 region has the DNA TGTGCCAGCAGTGAAGCTGGCTACGAGCAGTACTTC.

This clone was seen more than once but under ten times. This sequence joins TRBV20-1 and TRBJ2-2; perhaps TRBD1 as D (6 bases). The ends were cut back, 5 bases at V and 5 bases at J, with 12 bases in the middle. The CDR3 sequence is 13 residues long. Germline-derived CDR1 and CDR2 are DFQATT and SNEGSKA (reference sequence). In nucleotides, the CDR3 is TGCAGTGCTGACAGGAGAGAAACCGGGGAGCTGTTTTTT. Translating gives CSADRRETGELFF.

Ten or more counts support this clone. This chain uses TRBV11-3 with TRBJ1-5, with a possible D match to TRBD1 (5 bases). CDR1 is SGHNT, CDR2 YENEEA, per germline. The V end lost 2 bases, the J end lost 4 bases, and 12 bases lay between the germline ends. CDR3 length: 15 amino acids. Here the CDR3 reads CASSLPDRKNQPQHF. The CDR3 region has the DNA TGTGCCAGCAGCTTACCTGACAGAAAGAATCAGCCCCAGCATTTT.

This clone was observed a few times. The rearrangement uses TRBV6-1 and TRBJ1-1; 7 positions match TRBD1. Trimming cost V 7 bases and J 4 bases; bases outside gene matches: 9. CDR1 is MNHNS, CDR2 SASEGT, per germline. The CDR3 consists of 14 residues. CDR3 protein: CASTLQGQSTEAFF. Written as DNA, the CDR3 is TGTGCCAGCACGCTACAGGGGCAGTCCACTGAAGCTTTCTTT.

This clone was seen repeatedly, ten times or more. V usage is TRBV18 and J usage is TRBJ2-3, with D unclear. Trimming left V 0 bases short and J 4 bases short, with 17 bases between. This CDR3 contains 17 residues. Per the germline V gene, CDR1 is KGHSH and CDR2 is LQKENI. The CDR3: CASSPPTPASAPDTQYF. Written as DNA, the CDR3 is TGTGCCAGCTCACCACCGACTCCGGCCTCGGCACCAGATACGCAGTATTTT.

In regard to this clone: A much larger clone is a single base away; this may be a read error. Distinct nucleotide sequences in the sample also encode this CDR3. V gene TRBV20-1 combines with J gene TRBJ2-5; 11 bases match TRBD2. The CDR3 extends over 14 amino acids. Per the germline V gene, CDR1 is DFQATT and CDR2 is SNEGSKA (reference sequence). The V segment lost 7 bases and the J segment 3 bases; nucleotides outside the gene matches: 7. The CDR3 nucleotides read TGCAGTGTTACTGGGACTAGCGGAAAAGAGACCCAGTACTTC. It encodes CSVTGTSGKETQYF.

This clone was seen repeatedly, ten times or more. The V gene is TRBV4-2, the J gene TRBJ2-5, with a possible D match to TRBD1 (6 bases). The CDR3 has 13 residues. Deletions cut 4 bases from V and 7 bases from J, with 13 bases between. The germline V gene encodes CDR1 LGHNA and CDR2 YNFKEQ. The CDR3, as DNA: TGTGCCAGCAGCCCGACAGGTGGCGCGACCCAGTACTTC. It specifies CASSPTGGATQYF.

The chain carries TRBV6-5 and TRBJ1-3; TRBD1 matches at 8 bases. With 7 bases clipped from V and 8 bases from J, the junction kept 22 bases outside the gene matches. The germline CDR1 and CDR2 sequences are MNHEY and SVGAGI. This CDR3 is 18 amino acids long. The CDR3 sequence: CASTNRGLRDRGMDTIYF. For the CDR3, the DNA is TGTGCCAGCACCAATAGGGGCCTGCGAGACAGGGGTATGGACACCATATATTTT.